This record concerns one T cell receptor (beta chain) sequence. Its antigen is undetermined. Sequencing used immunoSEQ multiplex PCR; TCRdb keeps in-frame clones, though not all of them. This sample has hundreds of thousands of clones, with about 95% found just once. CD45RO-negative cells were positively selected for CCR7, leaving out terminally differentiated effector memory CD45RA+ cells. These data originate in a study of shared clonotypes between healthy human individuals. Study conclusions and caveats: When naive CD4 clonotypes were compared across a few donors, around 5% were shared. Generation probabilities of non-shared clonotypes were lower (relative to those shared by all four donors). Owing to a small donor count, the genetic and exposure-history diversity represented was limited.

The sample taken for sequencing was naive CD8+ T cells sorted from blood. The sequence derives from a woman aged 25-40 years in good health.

CDR3 loop: CATSRSLPGTEPYEQYF. CDR3 nucleotides: TGTGCCACCAGCAGAAGCCTCCCCGGGACAGAACCCTACGAGCAGTACTTC. The rearrangement joins TRBV15 to TRBJ2-7, with TRBD1 matching over 7 bases. Germline V gene sequence: CDR1 LNHNV, CDR2 YYDKDF (reference sequence). After removal of 2 bases from V and 2 bases from J, the junction contained 12 bases not matched to a gene. CDR3 length equals 17 residues.